This is a list of T cell receptor beta chains from one sample in a study of T-cell reconstitution after alpha-beta-depleted transplantation in children. Each CDR3 protein is one row after TCRdb ran MiXCR on the PCR reads. In the table there are approximately 980,000 distinct CDR3 sequences, roughly 29% of which are singletons. The sample here was PBMCs, mostly from graft donor cells, taken 360 days after TCRalphabeta/CD19-depleted stem cell transplant. Receptors were obtained from a boy under two years old who had a stem cell transplant for SCID, so the T cells may come from the graft donor. Each CDR3 is given with its conserved first and last residue. The D gene is left open where the match is weak. Not all rows give a size; the values are once, few, many and, for expanded clones, a class.

CDR3 DNA	CDR3 protein	V gene	J gene	clone size	D gene
TGCGCCAGCAGCTTGGGGGTCGATCAGCCCCAGCATTTT	CASSLGVDQPQHF	TRBV5-1	TRBJ1-5	few	-
TGCGCCAGCAGCCAAGATTTCGGGAATGAGCAGTTCTTC	CASSQDFGNEQFF	TRBV4-1	TRBJ2-1	-	-
TGTGCCTGGAGTAAAGGGACTAGCGGGGGCCCAGATACGCAGTATTTT	CAWSKGTSGGPDTQYF	TRBV30	TRBJ2-3	-	TRBD2
TGTGCCAGCAGCCCCCTTTCGCCGGGGCATACGCAGTATTTT	CASSPLSPGHTQYF	TRBV5-5	TRBJ2-3	-	-
TGTGCCACCAGTTCCCCTGGGACAGCCCGGGATACGCAGTATTTT	CATSSPGTARDTQYF	TRBV24-1	TRBJ2-3	-	TRBD1
TGCGCCAGCAGCTTCGCCCGACTAGCAGATGGGCAAGAGACCCAGTACTTC	CASSFARLADGQETQYF	TRBV5-1	TRBJ2-5	-	TRBD2
TGTGCCAGCAGCCGGAAGGGACTACCTCTGGACGAGCAGTACTTC	CASSRKGLPLDEQYF	TRBV12-3/TRBV12-4	TRBJ2-7	-	TRBD2
TGTGCCAGCAGCCCGCAAGCGGGGGGGGGAAACAATGAGCAGTTCTTC	CASSPQAGGGNNEQFF	TRBV7-2	TRBJ2-1	-	TRBD2
TGTGCCAGCAGCTTCAGACTAGCCATCAACACCGGGGAGCTGTTTTTT	CASSFRLAINTGELFF	TRBV11-2	TRBJ2-2	few	TRBD2
TGCAGCGTTGACACCTCGCGCGTTCAGGAGGATGGCTACACCTTC	CSVDTSRVQEDGYTF	TRBV29-1	TRBJ1-2	few	-
TGTGCCAGCAGCTTAGAGGTCAGGAGGGCGCAGTACTTC	CASSLEVRRAQYF	TRBV7-2	TRBJ2-7	-	-
TGTGCCAGCCAAACCTTGGGGGGAGGAAAACTGTTTTTT	CASQTLGGGKLFF	TRBV12-3/TRBV12-4	TRBJ1-4	few	-
TGTGCCAGCAGCTCCCAGGGACAGGGGGCATTTGCTGAAGTTTTCTTT	CASSSQGQGAFAEVFF	TRBV11-1	TRBJ1-1	-	TRBD1
TGTGCCAGCAGCTTAGTGGTCCTCTCAGATACGCAGTATTTT	CASSLVVLSDTQYF	TRBV11-2	TRBJ2-3	many	-
TGTGCCAGCAATTTCAAATTGAACACTGAAGCTTTCTTT	CASNFKLNTEAFF	TRBV12-3/TRBV12-4	TRBJ1-1	-	-
TGTGCCAGCAGACGGGCTAGCGGGGGTAGCGATACGCAGTATTTT	CASRRASGGSDTQYF	TRBV12-3/TRBV12-4	TRBJ2-3	-	TRBD2
TGTGCCAGCAGATGGGGAGCGGGGAGCTACGAGCAGTACTTC	CASRWGAGSYEQYF	TRBV27	TRBJ2-7	-	TRBD2
TGCGCCAGCAGCCAAGTTTCTCTTAGGACCGGGGAGCTGTTTTTT	CASSQVSLRTGELFF	TRBV4-1	TRBJ2-2	-	-
TGTGCCAGCAGTTACTCTCGCAGGGGGCAGATCGCCGAGCAGTACTTC	CASSYSRRGQIAEQYF	TRBV6-5	TRBJ2-7	-	TRBD1
TGCGCCAGCAGCGGGGGACGTCTACCCGAAGCTTTCTTT	CASSGGRLPEAFF	TRBV5-1	TRBJ1-1	few	-